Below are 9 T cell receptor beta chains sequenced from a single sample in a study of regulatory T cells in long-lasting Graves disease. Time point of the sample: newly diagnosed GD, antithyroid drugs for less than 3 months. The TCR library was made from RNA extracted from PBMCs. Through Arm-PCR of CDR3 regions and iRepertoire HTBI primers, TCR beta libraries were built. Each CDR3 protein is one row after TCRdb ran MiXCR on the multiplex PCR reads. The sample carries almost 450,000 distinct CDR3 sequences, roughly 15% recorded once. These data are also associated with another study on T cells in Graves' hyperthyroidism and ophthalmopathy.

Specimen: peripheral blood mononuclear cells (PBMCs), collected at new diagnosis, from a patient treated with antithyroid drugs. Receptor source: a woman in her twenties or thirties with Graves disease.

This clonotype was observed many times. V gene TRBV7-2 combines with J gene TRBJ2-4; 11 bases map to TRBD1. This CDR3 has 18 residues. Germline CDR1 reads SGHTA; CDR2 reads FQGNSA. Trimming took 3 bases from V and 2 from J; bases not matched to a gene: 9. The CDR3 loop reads CASSFRPGTGGTKNIQYF. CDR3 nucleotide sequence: TGTGCCAGCAGCTTTAGACCCGGGACAGGGGGAACCAAAAACATTCAGTACTTC.

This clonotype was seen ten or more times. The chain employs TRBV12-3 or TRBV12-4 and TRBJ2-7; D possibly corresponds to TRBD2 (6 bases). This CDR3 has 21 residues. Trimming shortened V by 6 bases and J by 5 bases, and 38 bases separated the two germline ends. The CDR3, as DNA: TGTGCCAGCAGCCCAGGCGCGTGGAGGGTTAAGGGCTCCGGACCTACGCACGAGCAGTACTTC. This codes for CASSPGAWRVKGSGPTHEQYF.

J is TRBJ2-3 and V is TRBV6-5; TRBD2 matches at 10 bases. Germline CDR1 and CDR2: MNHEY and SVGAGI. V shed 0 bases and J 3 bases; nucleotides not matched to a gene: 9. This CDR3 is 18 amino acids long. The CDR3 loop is CASSYSRVASGSTDTQYF. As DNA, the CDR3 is TGTGCCAGCAGTTACTCGAGAGTGGCTAGCGGGAGTACAGATACGCAGTATTTT.

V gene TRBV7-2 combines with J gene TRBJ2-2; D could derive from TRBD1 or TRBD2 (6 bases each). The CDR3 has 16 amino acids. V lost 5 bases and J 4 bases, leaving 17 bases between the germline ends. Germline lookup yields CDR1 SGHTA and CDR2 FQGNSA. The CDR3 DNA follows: TGTGCCAGCAGCCCCAGGAGGGGGGAGAGCACCGGGGAGCTGTTTTTT. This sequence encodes CASSPRRGESTGELFF.

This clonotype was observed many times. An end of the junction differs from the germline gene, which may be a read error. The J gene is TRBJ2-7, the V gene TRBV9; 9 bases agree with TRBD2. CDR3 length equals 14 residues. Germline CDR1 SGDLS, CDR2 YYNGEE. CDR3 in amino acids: CASSATSGSYEQYF. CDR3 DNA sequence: TGCGCCAGCAGTGCGACTAGCGGTTCCTACGAGCAGTACTTC.

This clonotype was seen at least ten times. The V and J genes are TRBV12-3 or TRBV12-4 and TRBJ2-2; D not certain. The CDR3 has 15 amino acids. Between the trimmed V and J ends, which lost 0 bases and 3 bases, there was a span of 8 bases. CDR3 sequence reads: CASSLALRDTGELFF. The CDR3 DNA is TGTGCCAGCAGTTTAGCGCTAAGGGACACCGGGGAGCTGTTTTTT.

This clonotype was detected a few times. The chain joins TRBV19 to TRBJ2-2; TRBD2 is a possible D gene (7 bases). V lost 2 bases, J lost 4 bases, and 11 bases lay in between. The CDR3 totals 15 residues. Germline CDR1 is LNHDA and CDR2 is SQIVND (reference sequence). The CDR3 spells CASSIREGGTGELFF. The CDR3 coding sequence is TGTGCCAGTAGTATAAGGGAGGGGGGCACCGGGGAGCTGTTTTTT. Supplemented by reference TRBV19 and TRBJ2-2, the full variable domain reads DGGITQSPKYLFRKEGQNVTLSCEQNLNHDAMYWYRQDPGQGLRLIYYSQIVNDFQKGDIAEGYSVSREKKESFPLTVTSAQKNPTAFYLCASSIREGGTGELFFGEGSRLTVL.

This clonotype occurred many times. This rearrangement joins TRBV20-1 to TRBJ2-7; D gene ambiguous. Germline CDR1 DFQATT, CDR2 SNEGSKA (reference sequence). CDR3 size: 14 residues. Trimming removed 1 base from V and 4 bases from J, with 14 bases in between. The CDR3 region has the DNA TGCAGTGCTAGAGTCCCTAGGAGTAGGTACGAGCAGTACTTC. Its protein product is CSARVPRSRYEQYF.

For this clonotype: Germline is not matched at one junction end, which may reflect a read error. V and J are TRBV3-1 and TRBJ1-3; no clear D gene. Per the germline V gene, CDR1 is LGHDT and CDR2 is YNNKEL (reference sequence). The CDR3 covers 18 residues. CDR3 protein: CASSQDLGERILGHTIYF. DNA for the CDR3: TGTGCCAGCAGCCAAGATCTTGGGGAGAGAATCCTTGGACACACCATATATTTT.